This entry lists 29 T cell receptor beta chains sequenced from one sample in a study of blood T cells in healthy people across ages. A second about 7 to 12 cycle PCR used barcoded and J-beta primers. TCRdb fed the 5' RACE reads into MiXCR, producing one record per CDR3 protein. The data hold some 1.4 million distinct CDR3 sequences, with roughly 40% observed a single time. The sequenced sample was blood. The origin of the receptors is a woman aged 18-35 years in good health.

J is TRBJ2-7 and V is TRBV4-1; D gene unclear. V was trimmed by 4 bases and J by 3 bases, leaving 16 bases between them. Germline CDR1 MGHRA, CDR2 YSYEKL. The CDR3 covers 15 residues. The CDR3 region has the DNA TGCGCCAGCAGCCCCCTCCCGGGTCAGAGCTACGAGCAGTACTTC. Translated, it gives CASSPLPGQSYEQYF.

This clonotype was seen a few times. This chain connects TRBV29-1 to TRBJ2-5; D assignment may be TRBD1 or TRBD2 (5 bases each). Trimming cost V 8 bases and J 2 bases, with 9 bases left between them. CDR3 length: 11 residues. The germline V gene encodes CDR1 SQVTM and CDR2 ANQGSEA. CDR3 nucleotide sequence: TGCAGCCTTGGGGGTCAAGAGACCCAGTACTTC. Translating it yields CSLGGQETQYF.

The V gene is TRBV20-1, the J gene TRBJ2-3; the D is unclear. Looked up from germline, CDR1 is DFQATT and CDR2 is SNEGSKA (reference sequence). Trimming removed 3 bases from V and 0 bases from J, with 13 bases in between. The CDR3 has 15 amino acids. The CDR3 DNA follows: TGCAGTGCTAGGCCACGAGGCCTTAGCACAGATACGCAGTATTTT. This translates into CSARPRGLSTDTQYF.

V gene TRBV20-1 combines with J gene TRBJ1-5; D perhaps matches TRBD1 (6 bases). The CDR3 consists of 16 residues. Germline CDR1 DFQATT, CDR2 SNEGSKA (reference sequence). The V end lost 6 bases, the J end lost 1 base, and 19 bases lay between the germline ends. The CDR3 DNA is TGCAGTGCCTCCCCGGCAGGGGCTGGGAGCAATCAGCCCCAGCATTTT. Residues: CSASPAGAGSNQPQHF.

This chain uses TRBV16 with TRBJ2-3, with D possibly matching TRBD2 (5 bases). CDR3 size: 14 residues. Per the germline V gene, CDR1 is KGHSY and CDR2 is FQNENV. Trimming removed 6 bases at V and 7 bases at J, with 17 bases between. The CDR3 sequence is CASSEAGMVNTQYF. CDR3 sequence (DNA): TGTGCCAGCAGTGAAGCCGGGATGGTAAATACGCAGTATTTT. Based on the CDR3 plus reference TRBV16 and TRBJ2-3, the full variable domain is GEEVAQTPKHLVRGEGQKAKLYCAPIKGHSYVFWYQQVLKNEFKFLISFQNENVFDETGMPKERFSAKCLPNSPCSLEIQATKLEDSAVYFCASSEAGMVNTQYFGPGTRLTVL.

This chain uses TRBV5-1 with TRBJ2-1; TRBD1 matches at 9 bases. Germline V lookup: CDR1 SGHRS, CDR2 YFSETQ. CDR3 size: 14 residues. V dropped 2 bases and J dropped 7; count of bases not matched to a gene: 4. The CDR3 nucleotides are TGCGCCAGCAGCTTCACCGGGACAGGGAATGAGCAGTTCTTC. This encodes CASSFTGTGNEQFF.

This chain connects TRBV3-1 to TRBJ2-5; 7 positions agree with TRBD1. The tail of the sequence fits TRBJ2-7 better, so the J call may be wrong. The germline gives CDR1 LGHDT, CDR2 YNNKEL (reference sequence). The CDR3 has 13 amino acids. CDR3 sequence: CASRTGTAHEQYF. The CDR3 region has the DNA TGTGCCAGCAGAACTGGGACAGCCCACGAGCAGTACTTC.

The V call is TRBV30, the J call TRBJ1-2, with TRBD1 matching over 12 bases. The CDR3 loop spans 11 amino acids. The V gene's germline CDR1 is GTSNPN and CDR2 SVGIG (reference sequence). CDR3 sequence: CTGQGAGGYTF. CDR3 nucleotides: TGTACGGGACAGGGGGCGGGAGGCTACACCTTC.

This clonotype was observed once. The V call is TRBV10-3, the J call TRBJ1-2; no clear D. Trimming removed 2 bases from V and 4 bases from J, with 14 bases in between. This CDR3 has 15 residues. Germline CDR1 reads ENHRY; CDR2 reads SYGVKD. The CDR3 region is CAISEAAGSSYGYTF. CDR3 in DNA: TGTGCCATCAGTGAGGCGGCAGGTAGTAGCTATGGCTACACCTTC.

This clonotype was counted between two and nine times. At one end, the junction sequence differs from germline, possibly due to a read error. The chain links TRBV7-8 to TRBJ2-3; the D gene is possibly TRBD2 (6 bases). CDR1 SGHVS and CDR2 FQNEAQ come from the germline V gene. The CDR3 extends over 16 amino acids. CDR3: CASTLDQAGVWYTQYF. The CDR3 DNA follows: TGTGCCAGCACCTTAGATCAAGCGGGTGTTTGGTATACGCAGTATTTT.

This CDR3 reads CASSRRLAGDQETQYF. In DNA, the CDR3 is TGTGCCAGCAGCCGAAGACTAGCGGGGGACCAAGAGACCCAGTACTTC. The chain couples TRBV12-3 or TRBV12-4 to TRBJ2-5, with TRBD2 identical over 12 bases. The CDR3 is 16 residues long. J lost 0 bases, V lost 6 bases, and 5 bases had no gene match.

The J gene is TRBJ1-2, the V gene TRBV7-6; D is perhaps TRBD1 (5 bases). The CDR3 has 13 residues. V was shortened by 5 bases and J by 6 bases, with 13 bases between the two germline ends. Germline values: CDR1 SGHVS, CDR2 FNYEAQ. CDR3 coding DNA: TGTGCCAGCAGCCGGGCCCTGGGGCATGGCTACACCTTC. It encodes CASSRALGHGYTF.

The chain couples TRBV6-1 to TRBJ2-7; weak D call: TRBD2 (5 bases). The tail of the sequence fits TRBJ2-5 better, so the J call may be wrong. The CDR3 has 14 residues. Germline-derived CDR1 and CDR2 are MNHNS and SASEGT. The CDR3 reads CASSRELHTQTQYF. In nucleotides, the CDR3 is TGTGCCAGCAGCCGGGAACTCCATACACAGACCCAGTACTTC.

In its sample, this clonotype was seen a few times. V usage is TRBV6-5 and J usage is TRBJ2-3; 15 nucleotides align to TRBD2. Germline V gives CDR1 MNHEY, CDR2 SVGAGI. After removal of 0 bases from V and 0 bases from J, the junction contained 4 bases not matched to a gene. The CDR3 sequence is 19 residues long. CDR3 residues: CASSYSWTSGRASTDTQYF. For the CDR3, the DNA is TGTGCCAGCAGTTACTCTTGGACTAGCGGGAGGGCTAGCACAGATACGCAGTATTTT.

V usage is TRBV2 and J usage is TRBJ2-7; D is unclear. CDR1 is SNHLY, CDR2 FYNNEI, per germline. V shed 4 bases and J shed 8 bases, with 15 bases lying between them. This CDR3 has 13 residues. CDR3 region: CASSGTEYTKQYF. In nucleotides, the CDR3 is TGTGCCAGCAGTGGTACAGAGTATACGAAGCAGTACTTC.

V usage is TRBV3-1 and J usage is TRBJ1-2; D is perhaps TRBD1 (6 bases). The CDR3 totals 16 residues. Germline V gene data show CDR1 as LGHDT and CDR2 as YNNKEL (reference sequence). Trimming took 4 bases from V and 4 from J, leaving 19 bases between them. Here the CDR3 reads CASSRGAPGQIYGYTF. The CDR3 DNA is TGTGCCAGCAGCCGCGGAGCCCCTGGACAGATCTATGGCTACACCTTC.

J is TRBJ2-1 and V is TRBV4-1, with TRBD2 matching over 11 bases. The germline V gene encodes CDR1 MGHRA and CDR2 YSYEKL. This CDR3 has 17 amino acids. V trimming: 3 bases; J trimming: 0 bases; junction bases outside the gene matches: 4. CDR3 loop: CASSHSSGRFSYNEQFF. DNA for the CDR3: TGCGCCAGCAGCCATTCTAGCGGGAGGTTCTCCTACAATGAGCAGTTCTTC.

The V and J genes are TRBV9 and TRBJ1-2; D ambiguous. Looked up from germline, CDR1 is SGDLS and CDR2 is YYNGEE. CDR3 length: 16 amino acids. V was clipped by 5 bases and J by 2 bases, with 19 bases between them. CDR3 bases: TGTGCCAGCAGGGCCGGGCCGGAGATTCTGAACTATGGCTACACCTTC. Protein sequence: CASRAGPEILNYGYTF.

This clonotype was counted a few times. V is TRBV28 and J is TRBJ2-7; 9 positions match TRBD1. This CDR3 region has 16 residues. Germline trimming cut 5 bases from V and 0 bases from J; bases unmatched to any gene: 8. The germline gives CDR1 MDHEN, CDR2 SYDVKM. The CDR3 sequence is CASSTLGTGLSYEQYF. For the CDR3, the DNA is TGTGCCAGCAGTACCCTAGGGACAGGGCTCTCCTACGAGCAGTACTTC.

The chain combines TRBV9 with TRBJ2-3; D possibly corresponds to TRBD2 (5 bases). The CDR3 has 16 amino acids. V lost 2 bases and J lost 0, with 13 bases in between. CDR1 SGDLS and CDR2 YYNGEE come from the germline V gene. Here the CDR3 reads CASSVPSSASTDTQYF. Here the CDR3 DNA reads TGTGCCAGCAGCGTCCCTAGCTCTGCCAGCACAGATACGCAGTATTTT.

This clonotype was picked up a small number of times. The chain joins TRBV28 to TRBJ2-7, with TRBD2 as a possible D gene (5 bases). CDR3 length: 15 amino acids. Trimming cost V 7 bases and J 6 bases, with 22 bases left between them. Germline loops: CDR1 MDHEN, CDR2 SYDVKM. The CDR3 nucleotides read TGTGCCAGCACCGGGAAAGACACCGGTGTGATCGAGCAGTACTTC. Residues: CASTGKDTGVIEQYF.

There are many counts of this clonotype. The chain uses TRBV20-1 and TRBJ2-1; 10 nucleotides agree with TRBD2. CDR1 is DFQATT and CDR2 is SNEGSKA in the germline V gene (reference sequence). Germline trimming cut 0 bases from V and 5 bases from J; bases unmatched to any gene: 10. The CDR3 contains 17 residues. Here the CDR3 DNA reads TGCAGTGCTAGAGATAGTCGAATAGCGGGAGGTAACAATGAGCAGTTCTTC. Its translation is CSARDSRIAGGNNEQFF.

This clonotype has only a few counts. J is TRBJ1-1 and V is TRBV2; TRBD1 is a possible D gene (5 bases). The CDR3 is made up of 13 amino acids. V shed 2 bases and J shed 5 bases, with 9 bases lying between them. From germline, CDR1 is SNHLY and CDR2 FYNNEI. The CDR3 DNA is TGTGCCAGCAGTGAAATGGGGGGAACTGAAGCTTTCTTT. It translates to CASSEMGGTEAFF.

The chain employs TRBV27 and TRBJ1-6, with 8 bases that match TRBD1. The germline V gene encodes CDR1 MNHEY and CDR2 SMNVEV (reference sequence). The CDR3 runs 14 residues. The V gene end was trimmed by 6 bases and the J gene end by 4 bases; junction bases not matched to a gene: 2. The CDR3 DNA reads TGTGCCAGCAGGGGACAGGTATATAATTCACCCCTCCACTTT. It is translated as CASRGQVYNSPLHF.

The sample holds a few counts of this clonotype. This chain joins TRBV12-3 or TRBV12-4 and TRBJ1-2; D possibly corresponds to TRBD1 (5 bases). This CDR3 has 12 residues. V was pared by 5 bases and J by 6 bases, with 10 bases between. CDR3: CASSGRGHGYTF. The CDR3 region has the DNA TGTGCCAGCAGTGGTCGGGGCCATGGCTACACCTTC.

This clonotype was seen a handful of times. The chain has TRBV7-3 and TRBJ2-5; D gene ambiguous. Trimming took off 2 bases at V and 1 base at J, with 5 bases between the two ends. The CDR3 consists of 13 residues. CDR1 and CDR2 (germline): SGHTA, FQGTGA. This chain's CDR3 is CASSLSIQETQYF. The CDR3, as DNA: TGTGCCAGCAGCTTATCGATCCAAGAGACCCAGTACTTC.

The table lists this clonotype with a few counts. This chain uses TRBV6-5 with TRBJ1-1; the D is unclear. Trimming shortened V by 5 bases and J by 0 bases, and 19 bases separated the two germline ends. There are 17 residues in the CDR3. Germline lookup yields CDR1 MNHEY and CDR2 SVGAGI. CDR3 DNA: TGTGCCAGCAGTATACGACATATTGAGCTGTTGAACACTGAAGCTTTCTTT. Its translation is CASSIRHIELLNTEAFF.

The V and J genes are TRBV6-6 and TRBJ1-4; D uncertain. This CDR3 spans 16 amino acids. Between the trimmed V and J ends, which lost 0 bases and 0 bases, there was a span of 8 bases. Germline CDR1 MNHNY, CDR2 SVGAGI (reference sequence). The CDR3 here is CASSYSTRATNEKLFF. CDR3 DNA sequence: TGTGCCAGCAGTTACTCGACCCGTGCAACTAATGAAAAACTGTTTTTT.

A few counts support this clonotype. The chain employs TRBV28 and TRBJ2-6; 7 bases fit TRBD2. Germline V gene lookup returns CDR1 MDHEN and CDR2 SYDVKM. The CDR3 extends over 16 amino acids. Unmatched junction bases numbered 6, after V lost 7 bases and J lost 0 bases. CDR3 loop: CASTHGGGSGANVLTF. The CDR3 coding sequence is TGTGCCAGCACTCATGGGGGGGGCTCTGGGGCCAACGTCCTGACTTTC.